The subject of this entry is one TCR beta chain. The antigen is unknown. Per individual sample, 95,000 to 100,000 TCR templates were assayed. Method: immunoSEQ multiplex PCR; TCRdb's copy keeps in-frame clones and lacks some. This repertoire shows some 97,000 clones, over 90% found once; its top ten account for 1% to 1.5%. This entry belongs to a study of siplizumab effects on memory and regulatory T cells. Trimming took off 0 bases at V and 4 bases at J, with 7 bases between the two ends. This CDR3 contains 13 residues. Germline V gene data show CDR1 as SGHDT and CDR2 as YYEEEE. Study results and limitations: A mean of about 72% of mappable alloreactive CD4+ clones were Treg-derived with siplizumab, compared with 26.9% in controls. Unstimulated subsets contained matches for only a minor fraction of alloreactive clones. Siplizumab significantly lowered the alloreactive sequences that could be traced to unstimulated CD4+ memory cells.

The sample consisted of non-Treg CD4+ T cells sorted from blood. This receptor was taken from a human donor in good health. The chain is built from TRBV5-6 and TRBJ2-5; maybe TRBD1 (6 bases). CDR3: CASSLVQGETQYF. CDR3 coding DNA: TGTGCCAGCAGCTTGGTACAGGGAGAGACCCAGTACTTC.